The sequence of this TCR beta chain was determined in a study of blood T cell repertoires in COVID-19 (dated by TCRdb to the early 2020s). Study-wide context: Collaborator samples came from the United States, Italy and Spain and covered acute and convalescent phases of COVID-19. The repertoires were released in a freely available public database intended as a resource for research on the immune response to SARS-CoV-2. The prospective study material was composed of cDNA or gDNA derived from T cells, B-cell-depleted T cells, or PBMCs. The sample metadata nearly always contained a de-identified subject ID, COVID-19 status, age in years and sex. Subjects who had been exposed to COVID-19, were actively infected with it, or had recovered from it provided the deeply sampled blood TCRbeta repertoires that made up the dataset. Where available, HLA class I and class II types were obtained from metadata supplied by the sample provider rather than from assay-based typing. Samples were obtained from the ongoing ImmuneRACE study (first 160 participants) and from over 1,000 subjects provided by 6 global collaborators. The full study reports these points: How much clinical and demographic metadata was included differed by source and by participant, and the metadata was provided uncurated.

Regarding this clone: Its antigen remains unidentified. No clone much larger than this one lies a single base away; base qualities are absent.

A distance of 15 bases separates the germline ends of V and J, which lose 3 bases and 7 bases respectively. The CDR1 and CDR2 encoded by the germline V gene are MNHNS and SASEGT. Including the terminal cysteine and phenylalanine, the CDR3 comprises 15 residues. CDR3 DNA only is kept here, 45 bases in frame from base 1. Collaborating institutions collected whole blood in K2EDTA tubes following their own protocols. Collaborator samples were shipped for TCRbeta analysis as frozen whole blood, isolated PBMCs, or DNA extracted from either sample type. The immunoSEQ Assay, a bias-controlled multiplex PCR, was used to amplify TCRbeta CDR3 regions from genomic DNA. In the source study's methods: The number of nucleated cells in each sample was estimated by amplification of reference gene primers within the assay. Sequence reads were collapsed and filtered to measure the absolute abundance of every unique TCRbeta CDR3 rearrangement. For each sample, productive Simpson clonality was calculated by taking the square root of Simpson's diversity index across productive rearrangements. In TCRdb, the immuneACCESS table is reduced to in-frame sequences with V and J assigned. These tables do not hold every clone; where another copy was compared, an unresolved V gene accounts for under half, and the others remain unexplained. Clonal size and the V and J genes are those of that table, whereas D and trimming came from the DNA. The sample table contains 190,000 or so clones; only one count was recorded for around 80% of them. The ten largest make up 2.8% of the sample.

This TCR came from a woman aged 80 or older with active or convalescent COVID-19. The chain is made from TRBV6-1 and TRBJ1-4; TRBD1 is possibly the D segment (5 matching bases). Sequencing was carried out using peripheral blood. The CDR3 sequence is CASSDPRQGTEKLFF. The DNA sequence reads TGTGCCAGCAGTGATCCTCGTCAGGGTACTGAAAAACTGTTTTTT.